Listed here are 26 T cell receptor beta chains from one sample, sequenced in a study of blood T cell repertoires in COVID-19. The assay was immunoSEQ multiplex PCR, and TCRdb's table has in-frame clones only and misses some. The sample contains 100,000 to 150,000 clones, 81% of which appear only once. Input material: peripheral blood. Receptor source: a man under 40 with COVID-19, enrolled during active disease.

The chain employs TRBV6-5 and TRBJ1-1; 7 bases map to TRBD1. This CDR3 has 15 amino acids. From germline, CDR1 is MNHEY and CDR2 SVGAGI. V lost 4 bases to trimming and J lost 3 bases; unmatched junction nucleotides: 8. The CDR3 reads CASSSGIQGDTEAFF. DNA for the CDR3: TGTGCCAGCAGTTCGGGAATTCAGGGGGACACTGAAGCTTTCTTT.

V usage is TRBV11-2 and J usage is TRBJ2-7; 7 nucleotides match TRBD1. The J segment lost 2 bases and the V segment lost 5 bases, leaving 3 bases of the junction unmatched. Germline V lookup: CDR1 SGHAT, CDR2 FQNNGV. There are 13 residues in the CDR3. This chain's CDR3 is CASSGDSTYEQYF. The CDR3 DNA is TGTGCCAGCAGCGGGGACAGCACCTACGAGCAGTACTTC.

The CDR3 sequence is CASSPEAGELFF. The CDR3 DNA reads TGTGCCAGCAGCCCTGAGGCCGGGGAGCTGTTTTTT. This sequence joins TRBV7-8 and TRBJ2-2; D unresolved. V lost 5 bases, J lost 6 bases, and 7 bases lay in between. This CDR3 is built from 12 residues. Germline V gives CDR1 SGHVS, CDR2 FQNEAQ. The complete variable domain, with remaining parts taken from reference TRBV7-8 and TRBJ2-2, reads GAGVSQSPRYKVAKRGQDVALRCDPISGHVSLFWYQQALGQGPEFLTYFQNEAQLDKSGLPSDRFFAERPEGSVSTLKIQRTQQEDSAVYLCASSPEAGELFFGEGSRLTVL.

The V and J genes are TRBV6-5 and TRBJ1-2, with 7 bases matching TRBD1. Trimming cost V 2 bases and J 3 bases; bases outside gene matches: 0. Germline lookup yields CDR1 MNHEY and CDR2 SVGAGI. The CDR3 has 13 amino acids. As DNA, the CDR3 is TGTGCCAGCAGTTACACAGGGGACTATGGCTACACCTTC. Translated, it gives CASSYTGDYGYTF.

This clone has only one observation. The chain joins TRBV29-1 to TRBJ2-1, with 9 nucleotides matching TRBD2. Trimming took 3 bases from V and 0 from J; bases not matched to a gene: 15. The CDR3 extends over 19 amino acids. In germline, CDR1 is SQVTM, CDR2 ANQGSEA. CDR3 nucleotides: TGCAGCGTTGATGGACCAGCGGGGGGCGGTAGTAGCTCCTACAATGAGCAGTTCTTC. Translation gives CSVDGPAGGGSSSYNEQFF.

The chain employs TRBV18 and TRBJ2-7; 8 bases align to TRBD2. This CDR3 is 14 amino acids long. Germline V gene data show CDR1 as KGHSH and CDR2 as LQKENI. V lost 3 bases to trimming and J lost 0 bases; unmatched junction nucleotides: 1. The CDR3 here is CASSPGTSSYEQYF. The CDR3 region has the DNA TGTGCCAGCTCACCCGGGACTAGCTCCTACGAGCAGTACTTC. Based on the CDR3 plus reference TRBV18 and TRBJ2-7, the full variable domain is NAGVMQNPRHLVRRRGQEARLRCSPMKGHSHVYWYRQLPEEGLKFMVYLQKENIIDESGMPKERFSAEFPKEGPSILRIQQVVRGDSAAYFCASSPGTSSYEQYFGPGTRLTVT.

The rearrangement links TRBV2 to TRBJ2-2; 9 bases map to TRBD1. The germline V gene has CDR1 SNHLY and CDR2 FYNNEI. CDR3 length: 15 residues. V was pared by 9 bases and J by 4 bases, with 9 bases of the junction left unmatched. In DNA, the CDR3 is TGTGCCAGGGAAAGAGGACAGGGGAGCACCGGGGAGCTGTTTTTT. The encoded protein is CARERGQGSTGELFF.

About this clone itself: Other DNA sequences in this specimen translate into the identical CDR3. J is TRBJ1-4 and V is TRBV11-3; 9 nucleotides match TRBD1. Germline CDR1 SGHNT, CDR2 YENEEA. The CDR3 length is 13 residues. Trimming cost V 6 bases and J 6 bases; bases outside gene matches: 2. The CDR3 spells CASSRDRDEKLFF. DNA of the CDR3: TGTGCCAGCAGTCGGGACAGGGATGAAAAACTGTTTTTT.

This clone was found a few times. V gene TRBV27 combines with J gene TRBJ1-2, with a tentative D call TRBD1 (6 bases). The length of the CDR3 is 16 residues. CDR1 and CDR2 from the germline V gene are MNHEY and SMNVEV (reference sequence). The V gene lost 5 bases and the J gene lost 3 bases, with 19 bases spanning the gap. In DNA, the CDR3 is TGTGCCAGCAGTCATCATATCACTACAGGGTACTATGGCTACACCTTC. Translated, it gives CASSHHITTGYYGYTF.

Here the CDR3 DNA reads TGTGCCAGCAGCGGGGGGGGCACTACGGACAGTACGTATGGCTACACCTTC. Translation gives CASSGGGTTDSTYGYTF. This sequence joins TRBV13 and TRBJ1-2; possibly TRBD1 for D (6 bases). The germline gives CDR1 PRHDT, CDR2 FYEKMQ (reference sequence). V was trimmed by 5 bases and J by 5 bases, leaving 24 bases between them. The CDR3 sequence is 17 residues long.

V usage is TRBV7-9 and J usage is TRBJ1-1, with 7 bases identical to TRBD1. Per the germline V gene, CDR1 is SEHNR and CDR2 is FQNEAQ (reference sequence). The CDR3 loop spans 14 amino acids. Trimming removed 5 bases from V and 8 bases from J; junction bases left unmatched: 11. This chain's CDR3 is CASSPAANRGEAFF. CDR3 bases: TGTGCCAGCAGCCCAGCCGCCAACAGGGGAGAAGCTTTCTTT.

The chain is built from TRBV29-1 and TRBJ1-1; D is possibly TRBD1 (5 bases). The CDR3 is 15 residues long. Trimming removed 0 bases at V and 1 base at J, with 12 bases between. Germline CDR1 reads SQVTM; CDR2 reads ANQGSEA. The CDR3 here is CSVEEGAGANTEAFF. The CDR3 region has the DNA TGCAGCGTTGAAGAAGGGGCAGGAGCGAACACTGAAGCTTTCTTT.

This sequence joins TRBV7-2 and TRBJ2-5; D is undetermined. The CDR3 is made up of 12 amino acids. Germline V lookup: CDR1 SGHTA, CDR2 FQGNSA. V shed 4 bases and J shed 0 bases, with 3 bases lying between them. The CDR3 region has the DNA TGTGCCAGCAGCTCCTACCAAGAGACCCAGTACTTC. Translation gives CASSSYQETQYF.

V gene TRBV10-3 combines with J gene TRBJ2-7; tentative D call: TRBD1 (5 bases). V shed 0 bases and J shed 6 bases, with 15 bases lying between them. Germline assignment: CDR1 ENHRY and CDR2 SYGVKD. CDR3 length equals 15 residues. The CDR3: CAISESTGPLGEQYF. CDR3 bases: TGTGCCATCAGTGAGTCCACAGGACCCCTGGGCGAGCAGTACTTC.

V usage is TRBV10-1 and J usage is TRBJ1-2; possibly TRBD1 for D (6 bases). Germline assignment: CDR1 WNHNN and CDR2 SYGVQD (reference sequence). The CDR3 extends over 15 amino acids. Trimming stripped 8 bases from V and 3 bases from J, with 19 bases between. CDR3 residues: CASFSTWGPYYGYTF. The CDR3 DNA is TGCGCCAGCTTCTCTACGTGGGGGCCTTACTATGGCTACACCTTC.

The V and J genes are TRBV19 and TRBJ2-2, with TRBD2 identical over 9 bases. The CDR3 has 16 amino acids. The ends lost 3 bases at V and 3 bases at J; junction bases unmatched: 5. Germline assignment: CDR1 LNHDA and CDR2 SQIVND (reference sequence). CDR3 nucleotides: TGTGCCAGTAGTATGGTCAGCGGGAGGTACACCGGGGAGCTGTTTTTT. It translates to CASSMVSGRYTGELFF.

The J gene is TRBJ1-1, the V gene TRBV20-1; D is unclear. Germline CDR1 is DFQATT and CDR2 is SNEGSKA (reference sequence). Trimming removed 3 bases at V and 11 bases at J, with 10 bases between. The CDR3 extends over 10 amino acids. This CDR3 is CSASFGKAFF. The CDR3 DNA sequence: TGCAGTGCTAGTTTCGGTAAGGCTTTCTTT.

The chain combines TRBV28 with TRBJ2-5; TRBD2 agrees at 9 bases. J was trimmed by 5 bases and V by 3 bases; bases with no gene match: 10. Germline V lookup: CDR1 MDHEN, CDR2 SYDVKM. This CDR3 spans 16 amino acids. The CDR3: CASSFEVSGSSETQYF. The CDR3 DNA sequence: TGTGCCAGCAGTTTTGAGGTTAGCGGGAGTTCGGAGACCCAGTACTTC.

In its sample, this clone was seen a few times. The CDR3: CASSQGRGGNTDTQYF. CDR3 in DNA: TGTGCCAGCAGCCAAGGGCGGGGGGGCAACACAGATACGCAGTATTTT. The chain couples TRBV3-1 (or the pseudogene TRBV3-2) to TRBJ2-3; 9 bases are shared with TRBD2. V gave up 1 base and J gave up 2 bases; unmatched junction bases: 4. CDR1 is LGHDT and CDR2 is YNNKEL in the germline V gene (reference sequence). The CDR3 runs 16 residues.

CDR3 sequence reads: CASSLLGVTDSPLHF. In DNA, the CDR3 is TGTGCCAGCAGTTTATTAGGGGTAACTGATTCACCCCTCCACTTT. The chain is built from TRBV28 and TRBJ1-6, with a possible D match to TRBD1 (5 bases). Trimming stripped 1 base from V and 8 bases from J, with 12 bases between. CDR1 is MDHEN, CDR2 SYDVKM, per germline. The CDR3 loop spans 15 amino acids.

The chain uses TRBV6-5 and TRBJ2-7; TRBD1 agrees at 10 bases. The CDR3 is made up of 16 amino acids. Trimming at V came to 2 bases and at J to 3 bases, leaving 7 bases not matched to a gene. The germline V gene has CDR1 MNHEY and CDR2 SVGAGI. CDR3 bases: TGTGCCAGCAGTTACGATTTTGGGGACAGGGGCTACGAGCAGTACTTC. Encoded protein: CASSYDFGDRGYEQYF.

The chain combines TRBV30 with TRBJ1-1; 8 bases are a match to TRBD1. Per germline, CDR1 GTSNPN and CDR2 SVGIG (reference sequence). Losses at the gene ends were 5 bases for V and 5 bases for J; bases not matched to a gene: 10. CDR3 size: 14 residues. The CDR3 nucleotides are TGTGCCTGGCTGGACAGGGAAACGAGGACTGAAGCTTTCTTT. It specifies CAWLDRETRTEAFF.

V and J are TRBV5-5 and TRBJ1-1; no definite D call. The germline V gene has CDR1 SGHKS and CDR2 YYEKEE (reference sequence). The CDR3 runs 14 residues. The V end lost 0 bases, the J end lost 3 bases, and 9 bases lay between the germline ends. This chain's CDR3 is CASSLGADDTEAFF. The DNA of the CDR3 is TGTGCCAGCAGCTTGGGGGCAGACGACACTGAAGCTTTCTTT.

Only one count was recorded for this clone. The chain combines TRBV10-2 with TRBJ2-2; 7 nucleotides agree with TRBD2. The CDR3 consists of 14 residues. Germline loops: CDR1 WSHSY, CDR2 SAAADI. Trimming took 6 bases from V and 4 from J; bases not matched to a gene: 5. The CDR3 loop is CASSMGGGTGELFF. DNA of the CDR3: TGCGCCAGCAGCATGGGGGGGGGCACCGGGGAGCTGTTTTTT.

The gene calls are TRBV27 and TRBJ2-4; the D is unclear. V lost 6 bases to trimming and J lost 5 bases, with 17 bases between them. Germline CDR1 reads MNHEY; CDR2 reads SMNVEV (reference sequence). The CDR3 spans 15 residues. The CDR3, as DNA: TGTGCCAGCAGCAACCCCGGGTCTCTCGAAAACATTCAGTACTTC. Amino acid sequence: CASSNPGSLENIQYF.

The genes are TRBV6-4 and TRBJ1-1; D is unclear. Trimming stripped 1 base from V and 1 base from J, with 10 bases between. CDR1 and CDR2 (germline): MRHNA, SNTAGT. This CDR3 has 15 amino acids. The CDR3 here is CASSDYEGGNTEAFF. CDR3 in DNA: TGTGCCAGCAGTGACTATGAGGGTGGGAACACTGAAGCTTTCTTT.